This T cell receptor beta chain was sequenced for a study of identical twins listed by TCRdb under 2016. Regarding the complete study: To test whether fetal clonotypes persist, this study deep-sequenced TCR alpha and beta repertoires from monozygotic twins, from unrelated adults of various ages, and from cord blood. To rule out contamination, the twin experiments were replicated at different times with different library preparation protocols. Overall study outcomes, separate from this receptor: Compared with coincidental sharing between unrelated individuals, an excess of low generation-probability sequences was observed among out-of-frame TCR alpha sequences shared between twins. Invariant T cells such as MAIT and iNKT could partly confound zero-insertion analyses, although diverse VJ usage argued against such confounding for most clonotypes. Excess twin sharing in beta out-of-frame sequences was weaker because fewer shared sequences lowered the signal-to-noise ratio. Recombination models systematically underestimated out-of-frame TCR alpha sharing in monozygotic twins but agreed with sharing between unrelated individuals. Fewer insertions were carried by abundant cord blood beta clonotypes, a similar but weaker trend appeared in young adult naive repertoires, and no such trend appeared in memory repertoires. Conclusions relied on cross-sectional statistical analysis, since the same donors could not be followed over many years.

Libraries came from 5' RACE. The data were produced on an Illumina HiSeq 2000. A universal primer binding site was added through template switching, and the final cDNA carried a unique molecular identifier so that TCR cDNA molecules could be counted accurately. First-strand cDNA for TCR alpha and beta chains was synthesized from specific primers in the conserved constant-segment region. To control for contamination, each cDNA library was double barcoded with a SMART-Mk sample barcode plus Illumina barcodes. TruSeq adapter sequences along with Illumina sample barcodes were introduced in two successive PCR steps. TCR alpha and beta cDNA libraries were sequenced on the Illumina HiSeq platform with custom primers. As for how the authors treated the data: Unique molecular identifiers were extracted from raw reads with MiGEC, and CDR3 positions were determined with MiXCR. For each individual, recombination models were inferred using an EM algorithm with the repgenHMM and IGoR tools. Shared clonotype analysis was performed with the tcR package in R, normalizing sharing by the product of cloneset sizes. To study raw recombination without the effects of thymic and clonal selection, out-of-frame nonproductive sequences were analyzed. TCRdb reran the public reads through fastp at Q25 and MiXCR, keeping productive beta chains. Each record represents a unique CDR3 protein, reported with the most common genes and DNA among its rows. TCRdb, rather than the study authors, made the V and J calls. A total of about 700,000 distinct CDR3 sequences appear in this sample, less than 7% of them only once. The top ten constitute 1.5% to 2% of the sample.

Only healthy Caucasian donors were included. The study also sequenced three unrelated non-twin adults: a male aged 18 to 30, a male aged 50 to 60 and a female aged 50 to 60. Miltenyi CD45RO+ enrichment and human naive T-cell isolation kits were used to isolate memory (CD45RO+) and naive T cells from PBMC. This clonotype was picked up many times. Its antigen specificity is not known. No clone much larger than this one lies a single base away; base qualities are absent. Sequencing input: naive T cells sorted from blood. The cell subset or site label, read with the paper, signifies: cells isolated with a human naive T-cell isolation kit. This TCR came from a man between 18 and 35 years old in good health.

The bases are TGTGCCAGCAGTTACGGGGGCAATGAGCAGTTCTTC. The resulting protein is CASSYGGNEQFF. Recombination linked TRBV6-2 or TRBV6-3 to TRBJ2-1; the D segment may tentatively be TRBD1 or TRBD2, each giving 5 matched bases. Measured from the cysteine to the phenylalanine, the CDR3 is 12 residues long. The entry retains the CDR3 DNA only, 36 bases that are in frame from base 1. As encoded in the germline V gene, CDR1 is MNHEY while CDR2 is SVGEGT. At the junction V is shortened by 2 bases and J by 6 bases, with 5 bases in between.